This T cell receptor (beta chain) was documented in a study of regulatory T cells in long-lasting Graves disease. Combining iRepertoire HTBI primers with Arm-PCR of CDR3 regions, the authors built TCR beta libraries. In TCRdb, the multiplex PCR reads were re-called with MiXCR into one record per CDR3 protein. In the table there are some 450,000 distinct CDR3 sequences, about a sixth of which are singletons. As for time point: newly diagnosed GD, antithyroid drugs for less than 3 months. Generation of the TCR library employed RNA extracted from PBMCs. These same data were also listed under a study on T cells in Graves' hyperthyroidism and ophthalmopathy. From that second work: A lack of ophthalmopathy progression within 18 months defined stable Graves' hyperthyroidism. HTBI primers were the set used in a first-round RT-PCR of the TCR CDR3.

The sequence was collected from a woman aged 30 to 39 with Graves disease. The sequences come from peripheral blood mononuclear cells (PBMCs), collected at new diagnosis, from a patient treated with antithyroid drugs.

For the CDR3, the DNA is TGTGCCAGTAGTATTAATGCGAGAGAGACCCAGTACTTC. Amino acids: CASSINARETQYF. The V call is TRBV19, the J call TRBJ2-5, with no clear D. The CDR3 is made up of 13 amino acids. The germline gives CDR1 LNHDA, CDR2 SQIVND (reference sequence). Trimming left V 3 bases short and J 4 bases short, with 9 bases between. The full variable domain, rest sourced from reference TRBV19 and TRBJ2-5, is DGGITQSPKYLFRKEGQNVTLSCEQNLNHDAMYWYRQDPGQGLRLIYYSQIVNDFQKGDIAEGYSVSREKKESFPLTVTSAQKNPTAFYLCASSINARETQYFGPGTRLLVL.